This T cell receptor beta chain was sequenced for a study of shared clonotypes between healthy human individuals. In the study overall: Every donor yielded three CD4 naive, three CD4 memory, two CD8 naive and one CD8 memory plate. General study results and limits: Having only a few donors restricted how much genetic and exposure-history diversity was captured.

Of note for this clone: Its antigen is not known.

Every subset's genomic DNA went evenly onto several immunoSEQ plates. Profiling relied on immunoSEQ multiplex PCR, and the TCRdb table lists in-frame clones only, not all of them. The table shows 950,000 to 1,100,000 clones, with more than 65% occurring only once. CDR3 length: 13 residues. Germline V gene data show CDR1 as SGDLS and CDR2 as YYNGEE. V was pared by 0 bases and J by 13 bases, with 16 bases between. The clonotype was recovered from a man aged 18 to 30 in good health. Sequenced: memory CD4+ T cells sorted from blood. Subset here: CD45RA-negative fraction. The chain couples TRBV9 to TRBJ2-5; D unclear. For the CDR3, the DNA is TGTGCCAGCAGCGTAGATGGTCTAGGCGGTTTGTACTTC. Protein: CASSVDGLGGLYF.